This T cell receptor beta chain was recovered during a study of T cells after yellow fever vaccination. This clonotype occurred a few times. TCRdb redid the calling of the 5' RACE reads with MiXCR, one entry per CDR3 protein. The data show some 120,000 distinct CDR3 sequences, more than 7.5% seen once. This specimen was CD8+ T cells sorted from PBMCs, taken on the day of the yellow fever booster vaccination. The sequence was obtained from a man aged 18 to 30 who received the YFV17D yellow fever vaccine.

CDR3 region: CASSSLDRGREEAFF. Here the CDR3 DNA reads TGTGCCAGTAGTTCCCTGGACAGGGGGCGAGAGGAAGCTTTCTTT. The V call is TRBV19, the J call TRBJ1-1, with 11 nucleotides matching TRBD1. The V gene's germline CDR1 is LNHDA and CDR2 SQIVND (reference sequence). The CDR3 has 15 residues. V dropped 5 bases and J dropped 8; count of bases not matched to a gene: 10.